This T cell receptor beta chain was recorded in a study of cytomegalovirus exposure and HLA in healthy donors. About the study: Clustering assigned 81% of the approximately 390 genotyped donors to the Caucasian-associated ancestry cluster. The study, taken as a whole, reports: In a later analysis, a missense DCLRE1C variant was linked to TCR beta V- and J-gene trimming. Associated with HLA alleles at 0.05 false discovery rate in a later analysis were over 15,000 TCR beta sequences.

Germline CDR1 and CDR2: LNHDA and SQIVND (reference sequence). Trimming took 5 bases from V and 9 from J, leaving 11 bases between them. The CDR3 covers 12 residues. PCR involved 60 Vbeta and 13 Jbeta primers. Measured with immunoSEQ multiplex PCR; TCRdb has only the in-frame clones, and not every one. The table lists over 110,000 clones, with 0.96% in the top ten. In regard to this clone: Its antigen is not known.

The source of this sequence is a male donor in good health and CMV-seronegative. Sequencing was done on a sample of PBMCs. This chain joins TRBV19 and TRBJ1-5, with no clear D. The CDR3 sequence: CASSVSSGPQHF. CDR3 nucleotides: TGTGCCAGTAGTGTATCGTCCGGGCCCCAGCATTTT.